One sample yielded the 30 T cell receptor beta chains listed below, sequenced in a study of Ad26.COV2.S vaccination and SARS-CoV-2 variants. Sequencing was performed with immunoSEQ multiplex PCR; in TCRdb, only in-frame clones are kept and a portion is missing. The repertoire consists of 400,000 or so clones, with 80% to 90% occurring once and the leading ten covering approximately 3.7%. Treatment described: over 15 received Ad26.COV2.S at low or high dose, single or two shots; about five received placebo; per-sample allocation not given. At day 63 after the first vaccine or placebo injection, samples were drawn. Specimen: peripheral blood, collected in a trial of Ad26.COV2.S vaccine versus placebo. The receptors derive from a person aged 18-65 years who received the Ad26.COV2.S COVID-19 vaccine or a placebo.

J is TRBJ2-2 and V is TRBV19; 7 bases align to TRBD1. The CDR3 consists of 16 residues. Trimming took 5 bases from V and 1 from J; bases not matched to a gene: 7. CDR1 and CDR2 from the germline V gene are LNHDA and SQIVND (reference sequence). CDR3 sequence: CASSATGTENTGELFF. The CDR3 DNA sequence: TGTGCCAGTAGTGCCACCGGGACAGAGAACACCGGGGAGCTGTTTTTT.

V and J are TRBV7-9 and TRBJ1-1, with a weak D call TRBD1 (6 bases). V was pared by 7 bases and J by 6 bases, with 6 bases between. The germline V gene encodes CDR1 SEHNR and CDR2 FQNEAQ (reference sequence). There are 10 residues in the CDR3. The CDR3 loop is CASKGAEAFF. DNA for the CDR3: TGTGCCAGCAAGGGGGCTGAAGCTTTCTTT.

The V call is TRBV19, the J call TRBJ2-1; perhaps TRBD1 as D (5 bases). Germline values: CDR1 LNHDA, CDR2 SQIVND (reference sequence). With 7 bases removed from V and 0 bases from J, the gap between germline ends came to 22 bases. The CDR3 runs to 18 residues. The CDR3 spells CASTSTETPPSSYNEQFF. The CDR3 nucleotides are TGTGCCAGTACCTCGACAGAAACTCCCCCAAGCTCCTACAATGAGCAGTTCTTC.

This chain uses TRBV6-2 or TRBV6-3 with TRBJ1-2, with a weak D call TRBD1 (5 bases). V dropped 5 bases and J dropped 14 bases, with 15 bases sitting between them. Germline CDR1 is MNHEY and CDR2 is SVGEGT. CDR3 length: 11 residues. The CDR3 is CASSQQGSQTF. CDR3 coding DNA: TGTGCCAGCAGTCAGCAGGGTTCCCAGACCTTC.

The chain is built from TRBV11-2 and TRBJ2-2; no firm D call. The V end lost 6 bases, the J end lost 1 base, and 18 bases lay between the germline ends. The germline gives CDR1 SGHAT, CDR2 FQNNGV. The CDR3 runs 17 residues. The CDR3 is CASRPSSSLLNTGELFF. The DNA of the CDR3 is TGTGCCAGCAGACCAAGTTCGTCACTGCTGAACACCGGGGAGCTGTTTTTT.

This clone was picked up a small number of times. The chain joins TRBV7-2 to TRBJ2-2; unclear D gene. V was pared by 2 bases and J by 5 bases, with 9 bases between. From germline, CDR1 is SGHTA and CDR2 FQGNSA. The CDR3 loop spans 14 amino acids. CDR3 DNA: TGTGCCAGCAGCTTATGGGTTACGACCGGGGAGCTGTTTTTT. Amino acids: CASSLWVTTGELFF. Full variable domain (rest looked up from reference TRBV7-2 and TRBJ2-2): GAGVSQSPSNKVTEKGKDVELRCDPISGHTALYWYRQSLGQGLEFLIYFQGNSAPDKSGLPSDRFSAERTGGSVSTLTIQRTQQEDSAVYLCASSLWVTTGELFFGEGSRLTVL.

CDR3 nucleotide sequence: TGTGCCAGCAGCCATTCTAGCGGGGGTTTCAATGAGCAGTTCTTC. This gives the protein CASSHSSGGFNEQFF. The rearrangement joins TRBV3-1 (or the pseudogene TRBV3-2) to TRBJ2-1, with 10 bases identical to TRBD2. V was clipped by 3 bases and J by 6 bases; unmatched bases: 5. The CDR3 spans 15 residues. Germline V gene sequence: CDR1 LGHDT, CDR2 YNNKEL (reference sequence).

This clone has a single count. The J gene is TRBJ1-3, the V gene TRBV7-6; no clear D gene. With 0 bases removed from V and 0 bases from J, the gap between germline ends came to 9 bases. Per germline, CDR1 SGHVS and CDR2 FNYEAQ. This CDR3 contains 16 residues. The CDR3: CASSLAELSSGNTIYF. In DNA form, the CDR3 reads TGTGCCAGCAGCTTAGCGGAGTTGAGCTCTGGAAACACCATATATTTT.

The rearrangement joins TRBV28 to TRBJ2-1, with 10 bases matching TRBD2. The CDR3 consists of 15 residues. CDR1 is MDHEN, CDR2 SYDVKM, per germline. The junction had 7 bases not matched to a gene; V was cut back by 7 bases and J by 4 bases. CDR3 protein: CASTQAGGRYNEQFF. In DNA, the CDR3 is TGTGCCAGCACCCAAGCGGGGGGGCGATACAATGAGCAGTTCTTC.

The J gene is TRBJ1-1, the V gene TRBV6-5; D not certain. V shed 5 bases and J shed 7 bases, with 11 bases lying between them. The germline V gene has CDR1 MNHEY and CDR2 SVGAGI. The CDR3 consists of 12 residues. CDR3 DNA: TGTGCCAGCAGTAGCCTCAGTTATGAAGCTTTCTTT. Encoded protein: CASSSLSYEAFF.

V gene TRBV24-1 combines with J gene TRBJ2-3; the D is unclear. Germline V gene sequence: CDR1 KGHDR, CDR2 SFDVKD. The length of the CDR3 is 12 residues. CDR3 sequence reads: CATGLPNHTQYF. The DNA for the CDR3 is TGTGCGACCGGGCTACCCAATCATACGCAGTATTTT.

The chain links TRBV6-2 or TRBV6-3 to TRBJ1-2, with D possibly matching TRBD1 (5 bases). The ends were cut back, 5 bases at V and 6 bases at J, with 19 bases in the middle. Germline V CDR1 and CDR2: MNHEY, SVGEGT. CDR3 size: 15 residues. CDR3 region: CASSRGVEGSDGYTF. The CDR3 nucleotides are TGTGCCAGCAGTAGGGGCGTGGAGGGGAGCGATGGCTACACCTTC.

This clone has a single count. The chain is built from TRBV19 and TRBJ1-2; 7 bases are a match to TRBD1. V trimming: 3 bases; J trimming: 5 bases; junction bases outside the gene matches: 9. This CDR3 region has 15 residues. In germline, CDR1 is LNHDA, CDR2 SQIVND (reference sequence). In DNA, the CDR3 is TGTGCCAGTAGTATCGCGAGGACAGGAGGGTATGGCTACACCTTC. Residues: CASSIARTGGYGYTF.

The J gene is TRBJ1-2, the V gene TRBV7-8; D is unclear. There are 11 residues in the CDR3. The V end was cut by 7 bases, the J end by 8 bases, with 11 bases between. Germline assignment: CDR1 SGHVS and CDR2 FQNEAQ. CDR3 in amino acids: CASTSGNGYTF. As DNA, the CDR3 is TGTGCCAGCACTTCGGGGAACGGCTACACCTTC.

V usage is TRBV4-3 and J usage is TRBJ1-2; D is unclear. CDR1 and CDR2 from the germline V gene are LGHNA and YSLEER. V was trimmed by 1 base and J by 4 bases, leaving 13 bases between them. The CDR3 is 15 amino acids. Here the CDR3 DNA reads TGCGCCAGCAGCCAAGTGTTGGCGGGATCCTATGGCTACACCTTC. Its translation is CASSQVLAGSYGYTF.

V and J are TRBV6-5 and TRBJ2-2, with TRBD1 identical over 7 bases. This CDR3 is 14 amino acids long. In germline, CDR1 is MNHEY, CDR2 SVGAGI. J was trimmed by 0 bases and V by 8 bases; bases with no gene match: 3. This chain's CDR3 is CASHGTANTGELFF. CDR3 DNA: TGTGCCAGCCACGGGACAGCGAACACCGGGGAGCTGTTTTTT.

This chain connects TRBV29-1 to TRBJ1-1; possible D gene TRBD1, 5 bases. V was clipped by 3 bases and J by 2 bases, with 16 bases between them. CDR1 and CDR2 from the germline V gene are SQVTM and ANQGSEA. The CDR3 extends over 15 amino acids. CDR3 sequence: CSVDGVTGPNTEAFF. The DNA for the CDR3 is TGCAGCGTTGATGGCGTTACAGGTCCCAACACTGAAGCTTTCTTT.

This chain connects TRBV5-1 to TRBJ1-2; D gene uncertain. The CDR3 is made up of 14 amino acids. CDR1 is SGHRS and CDR2 is YFSETQ in the germline V gene. V gave up 0 bases and J gave up 4 bases, with 10 bases separating them. In DNA, the CDR3 is TGCGCCAGCAGCTTGGAGGCAGGCGGCTATGGCTACACCTTC. This codes for CASSLEAGGYGYTF.

The CDR3 nucleotides read TGCGCCAGCAGCCCGGGACTAGCGGCTTCTTACTCCTACAATGAGCAGTTCTTC. It codes for CASSPGLAASYSYNEQFF. The chain carries TRBV5-1 and TRBJ2-1, with 11 bases matching TRBD2. Trimming took 4 bases from V and 0 from J; bases not matched to a gene: 9. The CDR3 is made up of 18 amino acids. CDR1 is SGHRS, CDR2 YFSETQ, per germline. Full variable domain (missing parts from reference TRBV5-1 and TRBJ2-1): KAGVTQTPRYLIKTRGQQVTLSCSPISGHRSVSWYQQTPGQGLQFLFEYFSETQRNKGNFPGRFSGRQFSNSRSEMNVSTLELGDSALYLCASSPGLAASYSYNEQFFGPGTRLTVL.

The genes are TRBV19 and TRBJ2-5; possibly TRBD1 for D (6 bases). The CDR3 consists of 13 residues. Trimming removed 3 bases from V and 5 bases from J, with 10 bases in between. The germline gives CDR1 LNHDA, CDR2 SQIVND (reference sequence). CDR3 residues: CASSITGRETQYF. CDR3 coding DNA: TGTGCCAGTAGTATCACAGGGCGGGAGACCCAGTACTTC.

This clone was recorded only once. V and J are TRBV6-2 or TRBV6-3 and TRBJ1-4; no firm D call. With 4 bases removed from V and 8 bases from J, the gap between germline ends came to 11 bases. Germline lookup yields CDR1 MNHEY and CDR2 SVGEGT. CDR3 length equals 13 residues. This CDR3 reads CASSSPSGEKLFF. The CDR3 bases are TGTGCCAGCAGTTCACCGAGCGGGGAAAAACTGTTTTTT.

The chain couples TRBV10-2 to TRBJ2-3; 9 bases are a match to TRBD2. Germline V gene sequence: CDR1 WSHSY, CDR2 SAAADI. V dropped 3 bases and J dropped 3; count of bases not matched to a gene: 4. The CDR3 loop spans 15 amino acids. In nucleotides, the CDR3 is TGCGCCAGCAGTGATATGAGCGGGGGGACAGATACGCAGTATTTT. This codes for CASSDMSGGTDTQYF.

The chain has TRBV5-1 and TRBJ2-5; D unresolved. V lost 5 bases and J lost 4, with 15 bases in between. The length of the CDR3 is 14 residues. Germline lookup yields CDR1 SGHRS and CDR2 YFSETQ. CDR3 DNA: TGCGCCAGCAGTTCCGGCAGCCACAGAGAGACCCAGTACTTC. Translated: CASSSGSHRETQYF. The full variable domain, in which reference TRBV5-1 and TRBJ2-5 provide the parts outside the CDR3, is KAGVTQTPRYLIKTRGQQVTLSCSPISGHRSVSWYQQTPGQGLQFLFEYFSETQRNKGNFPGRFSGRQFSNSRSEMNVSTLELGDSALYLCASSSGSHRETQYFGPGTRLLVL.

The genes are TRBV27 and TRBJ2-2, with 9 bases matching TRBD2. The V gene's germline CDR1 is MNHEY and CDR2 SMNVEV (reference sequence). With V trimmed by 4 bases and J by 6 bases, 6 bases remained unmatched. The CDR3 covers 15 residues. CDR3 bases: TGTGCCAGCAGTTCCTGGACTAGCGTTCCCGGGGAGCTGTTTTTT. This gives the protein CASSSWTSVPGELFF.

As to this clone: The sample contains more than one DNA sequence encoding this CDR3. The chain recombines TRBV15 with TRBJ1-3, with unresolved D. Deletions cut 3 bases from V and 0 bases from J, with 6 bases between. CDR3 size: 14 residues. Germline CDR1 reads LNHNV; CDR2 reads YYDKDF (reference sequence). The CDR3 is CATSRRGSGNTIYF. The CDR3 coding sequence is TGTGCCACCAGCAGGCGCGGCTCTGGAAACACCATATATTTT.

CDR3 sequence reads: CASSLGQGAGEQYF. The DNA of the CDR3 is TGTGCCAGCAGCTTAGGGCAGGGGGCCGGCGAGCAGTACTTC. The chain couples TRBV7-8 to TRBJ2-7; 8 positions match TRBD1. Germline V gene lookup returns CDR1 SGHVS and CDR2 FQNEAQ. The CDR3 is 14 residues long. V lost 1 base and J lost 6; bases outside the gene matches: 5.

The rearrangement links TRBV6-5 to TRBJ1-1; 8 bases map to TRBD1. The trim removed 5 bases at V and 4 bases at J, leaving 3 bases unmatched. The CDR3 extends over 13 amino acids. The germline gives CDR1 MNHEY, CDR2 SVGAGI. Here the CDR3 DNA reads TGTGCCAGCAGTCGACAGGGGTTCACTGAAGCTTTCTTT. Protein sequence: CASSRQGFTEAFF.

This clone has a single count. This CDR3 reads CASSAGDRRLTTNEKLFF. The CDR3 DNA reads TGTGCCAGCAGCGCTGGGGACAGGCGTTTAACCACTAATGAAAAACTGTTTTTT. The rearrangement joins TRBV7-9 to TRBJ1-4, with 8 bases matching TRBD1. Germline assignment: CDR1 SEHNR and CDR2 FQNEAQ (reference sequence). V shed 5 bases and J 2 bases; nucleotides not matched to a gene: 13. The CDR3 contains 18 residues.

The gene calls are TRBV2 and TRBJ1-1, with D possibly matching TRBD1 (6 bases). The CDR3 loop spans 14 amino acids. V lost 8 bases to trimming and J lost 0 bases, with 13 bases between them. The V gene's germline CDR1 is SNHLY and CDR2 FYNNEI. The CDR3 DNA sequence: TGTGCCAGCCTCAACAGGGTAATGAACACTGAAGCTTTCTTT. Residues: CASLNRVMNTEAFF. Full variable domain (rest looked up from reference TRBV2 and TRBJ1-1): EPEVTQTPSHQVTQMGQEVILRCVPISNHLYFYWYRQILGQKVEFLVSFYNNEISEKSEIFDDQFSVERPDGSNFTLKIRSTKLEDSAMYFCASLNRVMNTEAFFGQGTRLTVV.

Only one count was recorded for this clone. This rearrangement joins TRBV4-3 to TRBJ1-6; D is possibly TRBD1 (5 bases). The CDR3 is 14 amino acids. Trimming cost V 0 bases and J 9 bases, with 9 bases left between them. Germline loops: CDR1 LGHNA, CDR2 YSLEER. The CDR3 loop reads CASSQDLGRSPLHF. In DNA, the CDR3 is TGCGCCAGCAGCCAAGACCTGGGACGTTCACCCCTCCACTTT.